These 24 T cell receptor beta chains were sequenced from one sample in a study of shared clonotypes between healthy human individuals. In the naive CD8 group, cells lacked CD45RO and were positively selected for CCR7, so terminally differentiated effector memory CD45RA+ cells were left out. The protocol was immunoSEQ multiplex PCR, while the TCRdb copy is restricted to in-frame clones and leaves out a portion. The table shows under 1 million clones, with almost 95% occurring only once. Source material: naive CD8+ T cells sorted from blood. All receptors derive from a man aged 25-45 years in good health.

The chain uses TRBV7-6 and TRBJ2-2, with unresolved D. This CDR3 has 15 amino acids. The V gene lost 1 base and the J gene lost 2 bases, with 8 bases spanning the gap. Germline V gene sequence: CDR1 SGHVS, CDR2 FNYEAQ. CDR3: CASSLGLRNTGELFF. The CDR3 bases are TGTGCCAGCAGCTTAGGACTCCGTAACACCGGGGAGCTGTTTTTT.

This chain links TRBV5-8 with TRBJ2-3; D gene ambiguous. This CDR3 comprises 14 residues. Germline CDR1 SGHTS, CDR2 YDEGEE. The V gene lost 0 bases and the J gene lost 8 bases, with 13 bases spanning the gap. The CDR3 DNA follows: TGTGCCAGCAGCTTGGCGCTAGAGGAAGTTACGCAGTATTTT. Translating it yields CASSLALEEVTQYF.

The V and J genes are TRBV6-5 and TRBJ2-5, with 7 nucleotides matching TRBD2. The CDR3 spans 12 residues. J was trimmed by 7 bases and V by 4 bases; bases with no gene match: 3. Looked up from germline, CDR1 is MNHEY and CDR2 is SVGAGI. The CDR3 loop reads CASSSPGGTQYF. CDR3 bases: TGTGCCAGCAGTTCGCCGGGGGGGACCCAGTACTTC.

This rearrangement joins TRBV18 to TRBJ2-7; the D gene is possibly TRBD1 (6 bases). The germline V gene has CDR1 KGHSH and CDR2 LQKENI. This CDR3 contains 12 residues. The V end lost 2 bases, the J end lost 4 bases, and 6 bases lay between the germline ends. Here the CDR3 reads CASSPGQYEQYF. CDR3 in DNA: TGTGCCAGCTCACCAGGACAGTACGAGCAGTACTTC.

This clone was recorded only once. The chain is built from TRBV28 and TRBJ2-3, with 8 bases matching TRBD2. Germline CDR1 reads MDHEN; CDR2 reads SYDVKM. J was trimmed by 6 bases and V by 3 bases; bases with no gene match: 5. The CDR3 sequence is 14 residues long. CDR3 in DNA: TGTGCCAGCAGTTTTAGCGGGGACGCGGATACGCAGTATTTT. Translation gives CASSFSGDADTQYF.

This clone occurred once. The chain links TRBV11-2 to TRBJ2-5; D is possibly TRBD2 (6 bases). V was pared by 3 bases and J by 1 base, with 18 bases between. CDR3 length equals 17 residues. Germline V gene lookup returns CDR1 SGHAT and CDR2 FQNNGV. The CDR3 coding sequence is TGTGCCAGCAGCTTCCCCTGGGCGGCGGGATTCCAAGAGACCCAGTACTTC. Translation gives CASSFPWAAGFQETQYF.

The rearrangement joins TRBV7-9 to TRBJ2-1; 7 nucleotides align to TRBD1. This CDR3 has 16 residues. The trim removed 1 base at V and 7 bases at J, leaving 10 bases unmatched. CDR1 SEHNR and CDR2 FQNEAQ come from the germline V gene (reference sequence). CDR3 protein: CASSLVVTGPGNEQFF. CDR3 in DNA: TGTGCCAGCAGCTTAGTGGTGACAGGGCCGGGAAATGAGCAGTTCTTC.

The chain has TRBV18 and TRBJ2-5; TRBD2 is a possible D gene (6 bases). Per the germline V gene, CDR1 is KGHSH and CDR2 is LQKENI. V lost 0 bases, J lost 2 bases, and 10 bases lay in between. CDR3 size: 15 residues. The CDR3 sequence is CASSPPVSGQETQYF. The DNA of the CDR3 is TGTGCCAGCTCACCACCTGTTAGCGGACAAGAGACCCAGTACTTC.

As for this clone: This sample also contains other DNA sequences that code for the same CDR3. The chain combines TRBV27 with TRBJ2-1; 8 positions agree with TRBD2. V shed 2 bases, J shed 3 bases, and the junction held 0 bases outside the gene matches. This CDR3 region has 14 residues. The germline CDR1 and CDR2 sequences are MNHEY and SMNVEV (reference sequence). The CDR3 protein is CASSLGTSYNEQFF. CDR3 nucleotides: TGTGCCAGCAGTTTAGGGACTAGCTACAATGAGCAGTTCTTC.

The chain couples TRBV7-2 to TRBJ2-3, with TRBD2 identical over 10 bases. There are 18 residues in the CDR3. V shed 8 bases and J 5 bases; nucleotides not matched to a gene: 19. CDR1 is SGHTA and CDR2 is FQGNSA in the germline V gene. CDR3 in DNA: TGTGCCAGCGGCCATATACCTCTAGCGGGAGATTTCGAAGATACGCAGTATTTT. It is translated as CASGHIPLAGDFEDTQYF.

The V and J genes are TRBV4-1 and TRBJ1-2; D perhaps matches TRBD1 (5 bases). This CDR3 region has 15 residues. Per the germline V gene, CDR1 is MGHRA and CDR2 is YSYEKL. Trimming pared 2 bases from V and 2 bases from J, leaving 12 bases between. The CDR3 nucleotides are TGCGCCAGCAGCCAACCGGGACGAGAGAACTATGGCTACACCTTC. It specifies CASSQPGRENYGYTF.

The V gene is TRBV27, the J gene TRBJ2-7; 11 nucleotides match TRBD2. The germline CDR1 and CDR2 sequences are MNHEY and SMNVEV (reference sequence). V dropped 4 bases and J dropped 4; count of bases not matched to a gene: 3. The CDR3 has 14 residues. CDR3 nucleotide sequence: TGTGCCAGCAGTTACCGACTAGCGGGGTACGAGCAGTACTTC. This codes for CASSYRLAGYEQYF.

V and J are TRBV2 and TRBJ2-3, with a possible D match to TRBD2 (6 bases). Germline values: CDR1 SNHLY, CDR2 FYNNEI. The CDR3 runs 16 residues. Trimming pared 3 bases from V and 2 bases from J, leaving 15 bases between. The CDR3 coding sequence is TGTGCCAGCAGTGACGATCGGGGGATCTTCACAGATACGCAGTATTTT. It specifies CASSDDRGIFTDTQYF.

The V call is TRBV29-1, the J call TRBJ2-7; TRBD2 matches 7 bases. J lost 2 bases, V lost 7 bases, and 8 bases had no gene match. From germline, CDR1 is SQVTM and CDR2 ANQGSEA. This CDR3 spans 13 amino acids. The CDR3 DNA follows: TGCAGCGCTATTGGGGGGGTCGCCTACGAGCAGTACTTC. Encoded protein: CSAIGGVAYEQYF.

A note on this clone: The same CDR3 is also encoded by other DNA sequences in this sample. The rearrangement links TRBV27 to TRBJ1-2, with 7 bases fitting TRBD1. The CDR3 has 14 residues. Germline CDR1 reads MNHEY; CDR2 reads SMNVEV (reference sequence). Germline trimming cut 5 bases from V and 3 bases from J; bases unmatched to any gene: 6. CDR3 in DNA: TGTGCCAGCAGTCCCGGGACAGTTTACTATGGCTACACCTTC. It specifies CASSPGTVYYGYTF.

CDR3: CASSVGGRSGNTIYF. DNA of the CDR3: TGTGCCAGCAGCGTAGGGGGCAGGAGTGGAAACACCATATATTTT. The V and J genes are TRBV9 and TRBJ1-3; perhaps TRBD1 as D (5 bases). Trimming took off 0 bases at V and 3 bases at J, with 10 bases between the two ends. CDR1 is SGDLS, CDR2 YYNGEE, per germline. This CDR3 has 15 amino acids.

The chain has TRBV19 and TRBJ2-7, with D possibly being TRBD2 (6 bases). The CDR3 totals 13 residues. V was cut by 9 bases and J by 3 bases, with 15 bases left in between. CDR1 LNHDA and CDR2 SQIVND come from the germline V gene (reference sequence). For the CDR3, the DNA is TGTGCCAGCTCTCCGAGCGGGTTCTACGAGCAGTACTTC. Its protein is CASSPSGFYEQYF.

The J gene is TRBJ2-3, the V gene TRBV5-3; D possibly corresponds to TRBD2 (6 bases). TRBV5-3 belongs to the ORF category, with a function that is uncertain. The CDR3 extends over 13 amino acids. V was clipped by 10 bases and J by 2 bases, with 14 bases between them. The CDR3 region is CAFRAGNTDTQYF. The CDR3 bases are TGTGCCTTTCGCGCGGGAAACACAGATACGCAGTATTTT.

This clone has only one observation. Written as DNA, the CDR3 is TGTGCCAGCAGTCGCGATAGGAGAACTAGCACAGATACGCAGTATTTT. This gives the protein CASSRDRRTSTDTQYF. The V call is TRBV28, the J call TRBJ2-3, with no clear D. V was pared by 5 bases and J by 0 bases, with 15 bases between. Per germline, CDR1 MDHEN and CDR2 SYDVKM. The CDR3 extends over 16 amino acids.

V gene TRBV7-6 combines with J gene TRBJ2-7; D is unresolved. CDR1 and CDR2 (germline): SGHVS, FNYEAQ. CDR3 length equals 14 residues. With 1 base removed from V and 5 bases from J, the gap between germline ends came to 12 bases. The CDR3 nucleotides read TGTGCCAGCAGCTTAGAGGTGGGTCGGAACGAGCAGTACTTC. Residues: CASSLEVGRNEQYF.

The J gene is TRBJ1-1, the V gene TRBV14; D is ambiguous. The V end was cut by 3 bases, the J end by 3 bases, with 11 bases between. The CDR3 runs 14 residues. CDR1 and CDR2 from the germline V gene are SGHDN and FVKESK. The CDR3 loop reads CASSQQDPYTEAFF. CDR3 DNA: TGTGCCAGCAGCCAGCAGGATCCCTACACTGAAGCTTTCTTT.

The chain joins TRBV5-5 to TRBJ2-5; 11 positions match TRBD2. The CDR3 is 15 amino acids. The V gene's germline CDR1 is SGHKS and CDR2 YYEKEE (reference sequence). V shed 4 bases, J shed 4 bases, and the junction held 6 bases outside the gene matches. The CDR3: CASSPLAGAVETQYF. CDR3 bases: TGTGCCAGCAGCCCACTAGCGGGAGCTGTAGAGACCCAGTACTTC.

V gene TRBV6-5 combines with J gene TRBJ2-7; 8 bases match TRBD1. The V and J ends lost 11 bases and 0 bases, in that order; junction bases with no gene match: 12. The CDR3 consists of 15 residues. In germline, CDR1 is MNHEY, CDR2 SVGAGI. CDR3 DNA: TGTGCCTGCGCCCAGGGGGCACTCAGCTCCTACGAGCAGTACTTC. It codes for CACAQGALSSYEQYF.

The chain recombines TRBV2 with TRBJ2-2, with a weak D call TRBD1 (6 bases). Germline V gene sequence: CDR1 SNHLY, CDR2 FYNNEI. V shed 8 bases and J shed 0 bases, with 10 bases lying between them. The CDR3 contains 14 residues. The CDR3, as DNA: TGTGCCAGCTTCGAGGGGGCGAACACCGGGGAGCTGTTTTTT. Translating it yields CASFEGANTGELFF.